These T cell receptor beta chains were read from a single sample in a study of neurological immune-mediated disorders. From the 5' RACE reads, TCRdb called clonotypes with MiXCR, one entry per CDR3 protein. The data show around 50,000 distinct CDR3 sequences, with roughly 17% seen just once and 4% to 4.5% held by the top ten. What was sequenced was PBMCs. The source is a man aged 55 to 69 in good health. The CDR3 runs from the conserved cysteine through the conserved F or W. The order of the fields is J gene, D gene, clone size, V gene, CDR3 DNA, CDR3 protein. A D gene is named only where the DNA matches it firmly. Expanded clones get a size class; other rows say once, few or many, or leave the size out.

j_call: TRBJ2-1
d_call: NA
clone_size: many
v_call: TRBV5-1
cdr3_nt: TGCGCCAGCAGCTTGGCCGTGGGTGGGGCCGGTGAGCAGTTCTTC
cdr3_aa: CASSLAVGGAGEQFF

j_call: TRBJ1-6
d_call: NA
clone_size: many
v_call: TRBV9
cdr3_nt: TGTGCCAGCGCCCGGGACGATAATTCACCCCTCCACTTT
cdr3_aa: CASARDDNSPLHF

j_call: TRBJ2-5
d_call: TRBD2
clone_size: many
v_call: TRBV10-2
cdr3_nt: TGCGCCAGCAACATCGGACTAGCGGGAGGGATTGAGACCCAGTACTTC
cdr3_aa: CASNIGLAGGIETQYF

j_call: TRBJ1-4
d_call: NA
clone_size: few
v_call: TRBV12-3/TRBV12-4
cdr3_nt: TGTGCCAGCAGTTCAGAACAAAAACTGTTTTTT
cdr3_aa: CASSSEQKLFF

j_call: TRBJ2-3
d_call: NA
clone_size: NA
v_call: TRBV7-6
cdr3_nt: TGTGCCAGCGGGTCCCGCACAGATACGCAGTATTTT
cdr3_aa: CASGSRTDTQYF

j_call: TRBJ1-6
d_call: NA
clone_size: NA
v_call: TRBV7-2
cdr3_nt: TGTGCCAGCAGCTTATGGCGGGGGCAACGTTCACCCCTCCACTTT
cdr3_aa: CASSLWRGQRSPLHF

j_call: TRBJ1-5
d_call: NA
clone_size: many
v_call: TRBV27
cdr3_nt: TGTGCCAGCAGTTTATGGCCCCGTGGTCCCCAGCATTTT
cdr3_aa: CASSLWPRGPQHF

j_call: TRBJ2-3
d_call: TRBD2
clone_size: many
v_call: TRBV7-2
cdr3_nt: TGTGCCAGCAGCTTAGTGTTGAGGGCTAGCGGGAGGGCCGGGGATACGCAGTATTTT
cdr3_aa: CASSLVLRASGRAGDTQYF

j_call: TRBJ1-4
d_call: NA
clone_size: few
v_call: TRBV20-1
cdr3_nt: TGCAGTGCTAGTTTCGGGGGGGGTAGTGAAAAACTGTTTTTT
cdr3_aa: CSASFGGGSEKLFF

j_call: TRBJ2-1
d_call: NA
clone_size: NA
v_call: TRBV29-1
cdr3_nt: TGCAGCGTTGTGGGGACCGATGAGCAGTTCTTC
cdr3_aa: CSVVGTDEQFF

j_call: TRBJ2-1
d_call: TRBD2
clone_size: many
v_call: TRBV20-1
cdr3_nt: TGCAGTGCTAATACCGGCGGGACTAGTGCGGGGGGATCGCAGTTCTTC
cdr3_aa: CSANTGGTSAGGSQFF

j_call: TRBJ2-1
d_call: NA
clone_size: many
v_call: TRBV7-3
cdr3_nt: TGTGCCAGCAGCTTAATTGGAGGGCACGGGACCTCCGAGCAGTTCTTC
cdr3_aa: CASSLIGGHGTSEQFF

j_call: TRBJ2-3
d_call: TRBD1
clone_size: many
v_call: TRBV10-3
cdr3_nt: TGTGCCATCAGTGAGACCAGGACAGGGCCAGATACGCAGTATTTT
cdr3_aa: CAISETRTGPDTQYF

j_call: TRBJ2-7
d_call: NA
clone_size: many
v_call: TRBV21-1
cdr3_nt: TGTGCCAGCAGCGACCCCCCGGACAGGGTTCGTGAGCAGTACTTC
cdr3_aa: CASSDPPDRVREQYF

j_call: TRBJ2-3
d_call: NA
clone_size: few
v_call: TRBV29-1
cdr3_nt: TGCAGCGTGAATACGCAGTATTTT
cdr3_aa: CSVNTQYF

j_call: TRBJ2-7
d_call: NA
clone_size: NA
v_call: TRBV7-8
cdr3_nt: TGTGCCAGCAGCTCCACGTCGGGGGCGGGGCCATCCTACGAGCAGTACTTC
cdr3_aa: CASSSTSGAGPSYEQYF